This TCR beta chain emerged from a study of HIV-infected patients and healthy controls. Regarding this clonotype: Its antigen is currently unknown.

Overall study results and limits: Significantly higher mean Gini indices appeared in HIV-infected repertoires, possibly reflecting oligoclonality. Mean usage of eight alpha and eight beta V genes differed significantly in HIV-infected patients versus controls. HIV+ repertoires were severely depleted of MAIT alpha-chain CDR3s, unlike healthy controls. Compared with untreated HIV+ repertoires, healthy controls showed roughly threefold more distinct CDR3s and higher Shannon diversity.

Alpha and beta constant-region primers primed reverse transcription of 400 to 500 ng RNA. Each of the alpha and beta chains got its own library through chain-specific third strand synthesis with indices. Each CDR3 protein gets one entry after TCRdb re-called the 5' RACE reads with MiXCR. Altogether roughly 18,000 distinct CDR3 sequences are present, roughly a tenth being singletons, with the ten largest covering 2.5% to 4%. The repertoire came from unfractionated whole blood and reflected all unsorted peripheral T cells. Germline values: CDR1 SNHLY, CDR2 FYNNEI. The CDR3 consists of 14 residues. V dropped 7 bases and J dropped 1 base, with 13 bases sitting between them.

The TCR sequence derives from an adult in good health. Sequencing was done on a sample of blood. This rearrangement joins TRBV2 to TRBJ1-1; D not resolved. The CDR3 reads CASNGVGKNTEAFF. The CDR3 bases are TGTGCCAGCAACGGGGTGGGGAAGAACACTGAAGCTTTCTTT.